The 27 T cell receptor beta chains below come from one sample, sequenced in a study of somatic mutations in cytotoxic T cells in rheumatoid arthritis. The table came from immunoSEQ multiplex PCR; TCRdb's copy has only in-frame clones and leaves some out. The top ten hold approximately 20% of the sample, which has some 10,000 clones, around 85% seen once. Material: CD8+ T cells sorted from blood. All receptors derive from a woman between 50 and 59 years old in good health.

The rearrangement joins TRBV27 to TRBJ2-7; 10 bases match TRBD1. CDR1 MNHEY and CDR2 SMNVEV come from the germline V gene (reference sequence). This CDR3 is 15 amino acids long. The J segment lost 0 bases and the V segment lost 5 bases, leaving 4 bases of the junction unmatched. CDR3 DNA sequence: TGTGCCAGCAGTCTAGGGACAGGGGTCTCCTACGAGCAGTACTTC. It encodes CASSLGTGVSYEQYF.

This chain connects TRBV6-1 to TRBJ2-3, with 9 nucleotides matching TRBD2. The germline V gene encodes CDR1 MNHNS and CDR2 SASEGT. Unmatched junction bases numbered 6, after V lost 0 bases and J lost 5 bases. The length of the CDR3 is 16 residues. DNA of the CDR3: TGTGCCAGCAGTGAAGCGGTAGCGGGAGCCGAAGATACGCAGTATTTT. It yields the protein CASSEAVAGAEDTQYF.

V and J are TRBV9 and TRBJ2-3, with 7 positions matching TRBD1. The CDR3 consists of 13 residues. Trimming took 7 bases from V and 6 from J; bases not matched to a gene: 8. Per the germline V gene, CDR1 is SGDLS and CDR2 is YYNGEE. CDR3 loop: CASSGQPSDTQYF. The DNA for the CDR3 is TGTGCCAGCTCGGGACAGCCCTCGGATACGCAGTATTTT.

The chain is built from TRBV5-6 and TRBJ2-1; D possibly corresponds to TRBD2 (6 bases). This CDR3 region has 16 residues. V was shortened by 3 bases and J by 4 bases, with 17 bases between the two germline ends. Germline lookup yields CDR1 SGHDT and CDR2 YYEEEE. CDR3 coding DNA: TGTGCCAGCAGCTCAGTAGCGGTGGAGGGGTACAATGAGCAGTTCTTC. Translating it yields CASSSVAVEGYNEQFF.

The CDR3 loop is CATQGLGGEKLFF. For the CDR3, the DNA is TGTGCCACCCAGGGACTCGGAGGCGAAAAACTGTTTTTT. The chain is built from TRBV6-5 and TRBJ1-4, with D possibly being TRBD1 (5 bases). Per the germline V gene, CDR1 is MNHEY and CDR2 is SVGAGI. Trimming removed 10 bases from V and 8 bases from J, with 17 bases in between. This CDR3 is built from 13 residues.

The V call is TRBV9, the J call TRBJ1-2, with 7 bases matching TRBD1. The CDR3 runs to 15 residues. The ends lost 3 bases at V and 2 bases at J; junction bases unmatched: 7. Germline-derived CDR1 and CDR2 are SGDLS and YYNGEE. For the CDR3, the DNA is TGTGCCAGCAGCGGATTGACAGGGCTGAACTATGGCTACACCTTC. Amino acids: CASSGLTGLNYGYTF.

This sequence joins TRBV19 and TRBJ2-1; 9 bases map to TRBD1. CDR1 is LNHDA, CDR2 SQIVND, per germline (reference sequence). The CDR3 totals 15 residues. V shed 5 bases, J shed 5 bases, and the junction held 7 bases outside the gene matches. DNA of the CDR3: TGTGCCAGTAGTGTGGGACAGGGACTAAACAATGAGCAGTTCTTC. Amino acids: CASSVGQGLNNEQFF. Together with reference TRBV19 and TRBJ2-1, the CDR3 gives the full variable domain: DGGITQSPKYLFRKEGQNVTLSCEQNLNHDAMYWYRQDPGQGLRLIYYSQIVNDFQKGDIAEGYSVSREKKESFPLTVTSAQKNPTAFYLCASSVGQGLNNEQFFGPGTRLTVL.

The chain combines TRBV4-1 with TRBJ1-1; D is undetermined. The CDR3 has 14 residues. The V gene's germline CDR1 is MGHRA and CDR2 YSYEKL. V lost 0 bases and J 7 bases, leaving 12 bases between the germline ends. CDR3 DNA sequence: TGCGCCAGCAGCCAAGAGAGGAATACTTATGAAGCTTTCTTT. It is translated as CASSQERNTYEAFF.

A single count supports this clone. This chain joins TRBV2 and TRBJ2-3; 7 bases fit TRBD1. CDR1 and CDR2 from the germline V gene are SNHLY and FYNNEI. CDR3 length: 16 amino acids. J gave up 6 bases and V 4 bases, and 13 bases lay outside the gene matches. CDR3 amino acids: CASSGDRVQWTDTQYF. CDR3 nucleotides: TGTGCCAGCAGTGGAGACAGGGTTCAATGGACCGATACGCAGTATTTT.

This chain links TRBV7-2 with TRBJ2-2; 10 nucleotides match TRBD2. Per the germline V gene, CDR1 is SGHTA and CDR2 is FQGNSA. This CDR3 is 17 amino acids long. V lost 1 base and J lost 4; bases outside the gene matches: 6. The CDR3 sequence is CASSLDSGGAFTGELFF. Here the CDR3 DNA reads TGTGCCAGCAGCTTAGACAGCGGGGGGGCCTTCACCGGGGAGCTGTTTTTT. The whole variable domain, remainder taken from reference TRBV7-2 and TRBJ2-2, is GAGVSQSPSNKVTEKGKDVELRCDPISGHTALYWYRQSLGQGLEFLIYFQGNSAPDKSGLPSDRFSAERTGGSVSTLTIQRTQQEDSAVYLCASSLDSGGAFTGELFFGEGSRLTVL.

V gene TRBV6-5 combines with J gene TRBJ1-2, with 7 nucleotides matching TRBD1. Germline CDR1 reads MNHEY; CDR2 reads SVGAGI. The CDR3 has 12 amino acids. The trim removed 7 bases at V and 8 bases at J, leaving 7 bases unmatched. DNA for the CDR3: TGTGCCAGCACCGACAGGGTTAACGGCTACACCTTC. It codes for CASTDRVNGYTF.

The chain employs TRBV7-2 and TRBJ2-1; TRBD2 matches at 12 bases. Germline trimming cut 3 bases from V and 8 bases from J; bases unmatched to any gene: 14. Looked up from germline, CDR1 is SGHTA and CDR2 is FQGNSA. The CDR3 is 18 residues long. CDR3 in amino acids: CASSLPEGLAGLIHEQFF. As DNA, the CDR3 is TGTGCCAGCAGCTTGCCAGAGGGACTAGCGGGCCTGATCCATGAGCAGTTCTTC.

The chain joins TRBV30 to TRBJ2-3; 9 bases map to TRBD2. V trimming: 2 bases; J trimming: 2 bases; junction bases outside the gene matches: 5. Germline lookup yields CDR1 GTSNPN and CDR2 SVGIG (reference sequence). This CDR3 spans 15 amino acids. The CDR3 coding sequence is TGTGCCTGGAGTTTGACTAGCGGAAACACAGATACGCAGTATTTT. It translates to CAWSLTSGNTDTQYF. Together with reference TRBV30 and TRBJ2-3, the CDR3 gives the full variable domain: SQTIHQWPATLVQPVGSPLSLECTVEGTSNPNLYWYRQAAGRGLQLLFYSVGIGQISSEVPQNLSASRPQDRQFILSSKKLLLSDSGFYLCAWSLTSGNTDTQYFGPGTRLTVL.

V and J are TRBV6-5 and TRBJ1-2; possibly TRBD1 for D (6 bases). Germline CDR1 is MNHEY and CDR2 is SVGAGI. This CDR3 has 12 amino acids. V was cut by 5 bases and J by 7 bases, with 11 bases left in between. CDR3 sequence: CASSLQGSGYTF. Written as DNA, the CDR3 is TGTGCCAGCAGTCTACAGGGTTCTGGCTACACCTTC.

Here the CDR3 reads CASSPPGGEQYF. The CDR3 nucleotides read TGTGCCAGCAGTCCGCCGGGGGGCGAGCAGTACTTC. The rearrangement joins TRBV7-9 to TRBJ2-7; 7 bases are a match to TRBD2. V dropped 6 bases and J dropped 6; count of bases not matched to a gene: 5. The CDR3 runs 12 residues. Per germline, CDR1 SEHNR and CDR2 FQNEAQ (reference sequence). The complete variable domain, with remaining parts taken from reference TRBV7-9 and TRBJ2-7, reads DTGVSQNPRHKITKRGQNVTFRCDPISEHNRLYWYRQTLGQGPEFLTYFQNEAQLEKSRLLSDRFSAERPKGSFSTLEIQRTEQGDSAMYLCASSPPGGEQYFGPGTRLTVT.

The chain is built from TRBV30 and TRBJ2-1, with TRBD2 identical over 12 bases. Germline trimming cut 6 bases from V and 2 bases from J; bases unmatched to any gene: 8. There are 16 residues in the CDR3. Germline V lookup: CDR1 GTSNPN, CDR2 SVGIG (reference sequence). CDR3 residues: CACPPLAGGPYNEQFF. The CDR3 DNA reads as TGTGCCTGTCCACCACTAGCGGGAGGACCCTACAATGAGCAGTTCTTC.

This chain links TRBV5-6 with TRBJ2-7, with D possibly matching TRBD2 (6 bases). Deletions cut 4 bases from V and 2 bases from J, with 10 bases between. Germline CDR1 reads SGHDT; CDR2 reads YYEEEE. This CDR3 has 13 amino acids. CDR3 sequence: CASSGRTTYEQYF. The CDR3 DNA follows: TGTGCCAGCAGCGGGAGGACAACCTACGAGCAGTACTTC.

This chain joins TRBV10-2 and TRBJ1-1, with D tentatively TRBD1 (5 bases). Germline assignment: CDR1 WSHSY and CDR2 SAAADI. The CDR3 runs 17 residues. The ends were cut back, 0 bases at V and 7 bases at J, with 21 bases in the middle. DNA of the CDR3: TGCGCCAGCAGTGAGTCGAGGTCGGGCAGGGATATTGATGAAGCTTTCTTT. Translated, it gives CASSESRSGRDIDEAFF.

V is TRBV6-5 and J is TRBJ2-2; a possible D gene is TRBD2 (6 bases). The CDR3 totals 14 residues. V gave up 5 bases and J gave up 7 bases, with 14 bases separating them. CDR1 MNHEY and CDR2 SVGAGI come from the germline V gene. The DNA for the CDR3 is TGTGCCAGCAGTGGCGCGGGGCTCGGCGGGGAGCTGTTTTTT. Translated, it gives CASSGAGLGGELFF.

This chain joins TRBV9 and TRBJ2-3, with TRBD2 identical over 9 bases. CDR1 and CDR2 (germline): SGDLS, YYNGEE. Trimming cost V 4 bases and J 5 bases; bases outside gene matches: 8. CDR3 length: 15 amino acids. DNA for the CDR3: TGTGCCAGCAGCCCGCTTAGCGGGGGACTAGATACGCAGTATTTT. As protein: CASSPLSGGLDTQYF.

Notes on this clone: Compared with germline, one end of the junction differs, possibly owing to a read error. The same CDR3 is also encoded by other DNA sequences in this sample. The rearrangement uses TRBV5-8 and TRBJ1-1; 12 nucleotides align to TRBD1. Germline CDR1 is SGHTS and CDR2 is YDEGEE. This CDR3 contains 14 residues. CDR3 in amino acids: CASSLGQGATEAFF. CDR3 nucleotide sequence: TGTGCCAGCAGCCTGGGACAGGGGGCAACTGAAGCCTTCTTT. The full variable domain, with the rest looked up from reference TRBV5-8 and TRBJ1-1, is EAGVTQSPTHLIKTRGQQATLRCSPISGHTSVYWYQQALGLGLQFLLWYDEGEERNRGNFPPRFSGRQFPNYSSELNVNALELEDSALYLCASSLGQGATEAFFGQGTRLTVV.

The chain has TRBV7-9 and TRBJ2-7; TRBD1 matches at 11 bases. Trimming at V came to 5 bases and at J to 7 bases, leaving 4 bases not matched to a gene. CDR3 length: 13 residues. In germline, CDR1 is SEHNR, CDR2 FQNEAQ (reference sequence). The CDR3 DNA sequence: TGTGCCAGCAGCGGACAGGGGGCTAGAGAGCAGTACTTC. The encoded protein is CASSGQGAREQYF.

The chain couples TRBV5-6 to TRBJ1-3; possibly TRBD1 for D (5 bases). The germline V gene encodes CDR1 SGHDT and CDR2 YYEEEE. The CDR3 runs to 15 residues. Trimming left V 4 bases short and J 2 bases short, with 13 bases between. CDR3 region: CASSVIDSTGNTIYF. In DNA, the CDR3 is TGTGCCAGCAGCGTTATCGACAGTACTGGAAACACCATATATTTT.

The chain has TRBV2 and TRBJ2-7; TRBD2 agrees at 8 bases. CDR3 size: 15 residues. Looked up from germline, CDR1 is SNHLY and CDR2 is FYNNEI. The J segment lost 1 base and the V segment lost 4 bases, leaving 6 bases of the junction unmatched. CDR3 in DNA: TGTGCCAGCAGTGGGGGACTAGAGGGGTCCTACGAGCAGTACTTC. This translates into CASSGGLEGSYEQYF.

The chain employs TRBV5-1 and TRBJ2-7; 8 positions agree with TRBD1. This CDR3 spans 14 amino acids. The germline gives CDR1 SGHRS, CDR2 YFSETQ. The trim removed 1 base at V and 3 bases at J, leaving 3 bases unmatched. The CDR3, as DNA: TGCGCCAGCAGCTTGCGGGGACAGGACTACGAGCAGTACTTC. Translating it yields CASSLRGQDYEQYF.

V and J are TRBV6-6 and TRBJ1-1, with D perhaps matching TRBD1 (6 bases). V lost 7 bases and J 1 base, leaving 10 bases between the germline ends. Germline V CDR1 and CDR2: MNHNY, SVGAGI (reference sequence). The CDR3 is 13 residues long. The CDR3 sequence: CASNTQGNTEAFF. Written as DNA, the CDR3 is TGTGCCAGCAATACACAGGGGAACACTGAAGCTTTCTTT.

This chain uses TRBV7-9 with TRBJ2-3; 10 nucleotides align to TRBD2. V lost 1 base, J lost 9 bases, and 7 bases stayed unmatched. The CDR3 is 15 amino acids. The germline CDR1 and CDR2 sequences are SEHNR and FQNEAQ (reference sequence). CDR3: CASSLGTSGLPTQYF. The CDR3 bases are TGTGCCAGCAGCTTAGGGACTAGCGGCCTCCCGACGCAGTATTTT.